This T cell receptor (beta chain) emerged from a study of shared T cell receptors in the human thymus. Sequenced by immunoSEQ multiplex PCR; TCRdb stores in-frame clones only, minus some. The sample consists of about 500,000 clones, approximately 80% of them appearing once. CDR3 size: 15 residues. Germline V CDR1 and CDR2: MNHEY, SVGAGI. Trimming pared 2 bases from V and 0 bases from J, leaving 8 bases between. In its sample, this clone was seen a few times. Another study also made use of these data, one on human thymus T cells.

The J gene is TRBJ2-1, the V gene TRBV6-5; D might be TRBD2 (5 bases). The sample consisted of thymocytes. This clonotype originated in a boy under three years old with a congenital heart defect. CDR3 residues: CASSYVGSSYNEQFF. DNA of the CDR3: TGTGCCAGCAGTTACGTGGGGAGCTCCTACAATGAGCAGTTCTTC.